This TCR beta chain derives from a study of long-term antiretroviral therapy in people with HIV. Version v3.0 of the immunoSEQ assay was performed at survey level. The data were produced by immunoSEQ multiplex PCR, yet TCRdb's version contains in-frame clones alone and is incomplete. The sample carries approximately 30,000 clones, about 86% recorded once. From each donor, at least one pre-ART PBMC sample and at least two post-ART PBMC samples were obtained. As to this clone: The target antigen is unknown.

General observations from the study: Narrower CDR3 length ranges marked HIV repertoires relative to controls.

Trimming stripped 3 bases from V and 12 bases from J, with 16 bases between. Germline values: CDR1 SNHLY, CDR2 FYNNEI. This CDR3 contains 13 residues. This TCR was recovered from a woman under 40 with HIV. The V and J genes are TRBV2 and TRBJ2-3; D gene uncertain. Sequencing was performed on unsorted PBMCs, taken 0.8 years after starting antiretroviral therapy. CDR3 DNA: TGTGCCAGCAGTGATGGATCCAGATACGTACAGTATTTT. The encoded protein is CASSDGSRYVQYF.